Sequencing of this T cell receptor beta chain was carried out in a study of CD8 T cells in ankylosing spondylitis. This CDR3 is 13 amino acids long. V lost 5 bases to trimming and J lost 2 bases, with 6 bases between them. This clonotype was detected ten times or more. TCRdb analysed the 5' RACE reads with MiXCR anew, one entry per CDR3 protein. The sample holds around 53,000 distinct CDR3 sequences, roughly 7.3% seen once. This TCR was sampled from a female donor with ankylosing spondylitis or in good health (not recorded which). The rearrangement links TRBV12-3 or TRBV12-4 to TRBJ2-2; D remains ambiguous. What was sequenced was blood, either unsorted or a sorted T cell fraction (not recorded which). The CDR3 DNA follows: TGTGCCAGCAGTGATAGAAACACCGGGGAGCTGTTTTTT. Residues: CASSDRNTGELFF.